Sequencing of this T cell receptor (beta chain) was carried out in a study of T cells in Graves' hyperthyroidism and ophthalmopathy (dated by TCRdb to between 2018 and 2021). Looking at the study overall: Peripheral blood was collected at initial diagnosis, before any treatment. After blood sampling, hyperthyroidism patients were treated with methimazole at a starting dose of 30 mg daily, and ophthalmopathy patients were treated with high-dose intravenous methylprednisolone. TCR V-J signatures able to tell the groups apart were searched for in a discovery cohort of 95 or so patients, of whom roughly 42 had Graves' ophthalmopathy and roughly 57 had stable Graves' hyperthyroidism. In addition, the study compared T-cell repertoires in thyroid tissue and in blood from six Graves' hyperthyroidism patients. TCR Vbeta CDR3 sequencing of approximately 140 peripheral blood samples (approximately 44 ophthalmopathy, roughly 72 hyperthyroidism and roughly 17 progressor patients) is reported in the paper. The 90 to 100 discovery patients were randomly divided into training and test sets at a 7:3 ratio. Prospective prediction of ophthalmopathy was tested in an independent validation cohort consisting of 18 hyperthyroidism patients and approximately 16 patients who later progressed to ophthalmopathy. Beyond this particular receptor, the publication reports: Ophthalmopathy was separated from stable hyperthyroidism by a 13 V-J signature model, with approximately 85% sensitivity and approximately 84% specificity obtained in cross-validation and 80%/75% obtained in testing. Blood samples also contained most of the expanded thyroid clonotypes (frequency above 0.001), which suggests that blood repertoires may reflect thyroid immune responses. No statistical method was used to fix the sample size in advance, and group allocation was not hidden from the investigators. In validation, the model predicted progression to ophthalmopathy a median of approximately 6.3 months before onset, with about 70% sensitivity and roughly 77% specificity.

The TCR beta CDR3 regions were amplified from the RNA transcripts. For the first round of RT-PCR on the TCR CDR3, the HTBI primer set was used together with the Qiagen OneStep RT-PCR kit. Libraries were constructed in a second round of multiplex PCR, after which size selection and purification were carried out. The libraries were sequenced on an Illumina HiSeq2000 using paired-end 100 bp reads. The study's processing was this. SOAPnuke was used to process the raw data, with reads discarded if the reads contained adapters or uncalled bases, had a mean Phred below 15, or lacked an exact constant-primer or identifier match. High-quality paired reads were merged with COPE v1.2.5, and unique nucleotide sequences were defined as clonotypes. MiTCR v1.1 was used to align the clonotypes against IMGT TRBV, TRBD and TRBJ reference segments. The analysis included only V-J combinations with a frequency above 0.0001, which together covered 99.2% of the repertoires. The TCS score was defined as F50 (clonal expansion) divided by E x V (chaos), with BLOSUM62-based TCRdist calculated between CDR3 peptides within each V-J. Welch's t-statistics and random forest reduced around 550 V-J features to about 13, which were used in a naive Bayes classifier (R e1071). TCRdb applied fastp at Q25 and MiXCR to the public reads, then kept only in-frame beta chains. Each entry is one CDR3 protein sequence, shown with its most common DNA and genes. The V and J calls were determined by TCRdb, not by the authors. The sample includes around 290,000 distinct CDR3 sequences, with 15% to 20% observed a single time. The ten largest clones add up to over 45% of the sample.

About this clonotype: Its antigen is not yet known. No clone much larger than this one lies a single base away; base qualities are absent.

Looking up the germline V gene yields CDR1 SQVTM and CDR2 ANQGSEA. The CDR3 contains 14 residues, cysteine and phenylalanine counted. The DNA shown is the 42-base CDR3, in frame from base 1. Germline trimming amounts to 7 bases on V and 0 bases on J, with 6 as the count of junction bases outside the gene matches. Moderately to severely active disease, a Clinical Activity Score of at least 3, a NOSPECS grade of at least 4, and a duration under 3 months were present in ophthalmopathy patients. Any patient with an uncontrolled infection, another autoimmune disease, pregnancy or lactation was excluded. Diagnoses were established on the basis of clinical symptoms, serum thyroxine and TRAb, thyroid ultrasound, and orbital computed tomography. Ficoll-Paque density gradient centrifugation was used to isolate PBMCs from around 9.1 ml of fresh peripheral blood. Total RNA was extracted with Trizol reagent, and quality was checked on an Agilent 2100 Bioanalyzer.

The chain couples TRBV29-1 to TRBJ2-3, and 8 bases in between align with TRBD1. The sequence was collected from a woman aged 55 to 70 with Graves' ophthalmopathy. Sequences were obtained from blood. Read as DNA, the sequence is TGCAGCGGCGACTCAGGGGGCAGCACAGATACGCAGTATTTT. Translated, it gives CSGDSGGSTDTQYF.